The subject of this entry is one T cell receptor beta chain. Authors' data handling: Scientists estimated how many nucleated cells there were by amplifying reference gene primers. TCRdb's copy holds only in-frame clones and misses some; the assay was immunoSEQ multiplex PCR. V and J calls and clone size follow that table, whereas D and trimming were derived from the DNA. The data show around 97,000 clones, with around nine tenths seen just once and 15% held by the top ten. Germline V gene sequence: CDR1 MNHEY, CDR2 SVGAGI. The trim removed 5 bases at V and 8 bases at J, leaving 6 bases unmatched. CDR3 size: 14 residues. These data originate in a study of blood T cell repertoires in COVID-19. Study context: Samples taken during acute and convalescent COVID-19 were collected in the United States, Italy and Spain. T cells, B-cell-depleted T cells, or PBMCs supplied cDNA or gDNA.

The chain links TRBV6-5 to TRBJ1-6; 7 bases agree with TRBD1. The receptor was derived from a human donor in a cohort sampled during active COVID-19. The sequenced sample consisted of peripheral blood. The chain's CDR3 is CASSPGGFYSPLHF. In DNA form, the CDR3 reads TGTGCCAGCAGTCCAGGGGGTTTTTATTCACCCCTCCACTTT.